A selection of T cell receptor beta chains follows, all from one sample in a study of CXCR3-negative and CXCR3-positive naive CD8 T cells. Reprocessing the 5' RACE reads, TCRdb reports a single entry for every CDR3 protein and omits DNA. The sample yields about 62,000 distinct CDR3 sequences, of which the top ten take up 3.5% to 5%. Material for sequencing was naive CXCR3- CD8+ T cells from blood. These receptors were taken from a human donor in good health. Some clones in this sample may be carry-over from other donors' samples. Each CDR3 is given with its conserved first and last residue.

j_gene,v_gene,CDR3aa
TRBJ1-1,TRBV7-9,CASSSPTGRITEAFF
TRBJ2-3,TRBV7-9,CASSLPSTDTQYF
TRBJ2-5,TRBV5-1,CASSLVPRRGETQYF
TRBJ1-5,TRBV12-3/TRBV12-4,CASSPLFITGLSNQPQHF
TRBJ2-7,TRBV29-1,CSALGQGPNEQYF
TRBJ2-1,TRBV11-2,CASSFPAGPGASSYNEQFF
TRBJ2-1,TRBV20-1,CSARGTSDHNEQFF
TRBJ1-1,TRBV7-9,CASRPPMPNTEAFF
TRBJ2-5,TRBV29-1,CSVNPGQGRETQYF
TRBJ1-1,TRBV12-5,CASGLNPGLEAFF
TRBJ1-1,TRBV15,CATTQYTGNAAFF
TRBJ1-5,TRBV9,CASSVGTGEGNQPQHF
TRBJ2-7,TRBV7-2,CASSNGTSGVVEQYF
TRBJ1-5,TRBV28,CASSFPSNQPQHF
TRBJ2-1,TRBV5-1,CASSLAYEQFF
TRBJ1-1,TRBV7-9,CASSLVLGRTEAFF
TRBJ2-3,TRBV27,CASSNGGAGDTQYF
TRBJ2-7,TRBV21-1,CASSQFTEYLEQYF
TRBJ2-3,TRBV13,CASSSPKDTQYF
TRBJ2-7,TRBV4-3,CASSHTSSGTGAHEQYF